A few counts support the clone carrying this TCR beta chain. The data are from a study of T cells after yellow fever vaccination. The CDR3 is made up of 16 amino acids. V lost 5 bases and J lost 5, with 19 bases in between. CDR1 is MNHEY and CDR2 is SMNVEV in the germline V gene (reference sequence). TCRdb used MiXCR to reprocess the 5' RACE reads, holding one entry per CDR3 protein. This table has approximately 510,000 distinct CDR3 sequences, about a fifth appearing once. This chain links TRBV27 with TRBJ1-5; D may be TRBD1 (5 bases). The receptor comes from a man aged 18 to 35 who received the YFV17D yellow fever vaccine. The material sequenced was PBMCs, taken about 21 days after the first yellow fever vaccination. Here the CDR3 reads CASSNLGGGADQPQHF. DNA of the CDR3: TGTGCCAGCAGTAACCTTGGAGGAGGGGCGGATCAGCCCCAGCATTTT.